These 7 T cell receptor beta chains were all obtained from the same sample, sequenced in a study of blood T cell repertoires in COVID-19. Method: immunoSEQ multiplex PCR; TCRdb's copy keeps in-frame clones and lacks some. The sample has about 38,000 clones, approximately 80% seen once. The specimen sequenced was peripheral blood. These receptors were collected from a man aged 60 to 75 with COVID-19, enrolled during active disease.

The chain joins TRBV19 to TRBJ1-6; tentatively, D is TRBD1 (6 bases). Germline-derived CDR1 and CDR2 are LNHDA and SQIVND (reference sequence). CDR3 length: 16 residues. The V gene lost 6 bases and the J gene lost 10 bases, with 22 bases spanning the gap. The DNA for the CDR3 is TGTGCCAGTAGCCGACCCGAGGGGGTAGGAGACTCACCCCTCCACTTT. It codes for CASSRPEGVGDSPLHF.

The chain carries TRBV11-2 and TRBJ2-3, with D hard to call. This CDR3 spans 14 amino acids. V gave up 1 base and J gave up 4 bases, with 9 bases separating them. Germline V lookup: CDR1 SGHAT, CDR2 FQNNGV. CDR3 amino acids: CASSLVLQADTQYF. The CDR3 DNA sequence: TGTGCCAGCAGCTTAGTTTTGCAGGCAGATACGCAGTATTTT.

The chain combines TRBV5-1 with TRBJ2-5; D is undetermined. The length of the CDR3 is 12 residues. Trimming took 4 bases from V and 1 from J, leaving 5 bases between them. CDR1 is SGHRS, CDR2 YFSETQ, per germline. The CDR3 DNA is TGCGCCAGCAGCCCTACCCAAGAGACCCAGTACTTC. It yields the protein CASSPTQETQYF.

The CDR3 loop is CASSERDSNQPQHF. In nucleotides, the CDR3 is TGTGCCAGCAGTGAAAGGGACAGTAATCAGCCCCAGCATTTT. V is TRBV6-1 and J is TRBJ1-5, with 7 bases aligning to TRBD1. V shed 2 bases, J shed 4 bases, and the junction held 2 bases outside the gene matches. The CDR3 loop spans 14 amino acids. CDR1 MNHNS and CDR2 SASEGT come from the germline V gene.

The chain carries TRBV5-1 and TRBJ2-2, with TRBD1 identical over 7 bases. CDR3 length equals 14 residues. With 4 bases clipped from V and 7 bases from J, the junction kept 7 bases outside the gene matches. The germline V gene has CDR1 SGHRS and CDR2 YFSETQ. The CDR3 sequence is CASSPGQRLGELFF. The CDR3 DNA reads TGCGCCAGCAGCCCGGGACAGAGACTCGGGGAGCTGTTTTTT. Using reference TRBV5-1 and TRBJ2-2 for the parts outside the CDR3, the full variable domain is KAGVTQTPRYLIKTRGQQVTLSCSPISGHRSVSWYQQTPGQGLQFLFEYFSETQRNKGNFPGRFSGRQFSNSRSEMNVSTLELGDSALYLCASSPGQRLGELFFGEGSRLTVL.

The chain has TRBV5-6 and TRBJ1-2; 10 nucleotides align to TRBD1. V lost 4 bases and J lost 5; bases outside the gene matches: 8. CDR3 length: 15 residues. Germline V gene sequence: CDR1 SGHDT, CDR2 YYEEEE. The CDR3 spells CASSEDRGRGYGYTF. CDR3 DNA: TGTGCCAGCAGCGAAGACAGGGGGCGAGGGTATGGCTACACCTTC.

The chain combines TRBV28 with TRBJ2-7, with 10 bases lining up with TRBD1. V trimming: 6 bases; J trimming: 2 bases; junction bases outside the gene matches: 4. CDR1 and CDR2 from the germline V gene are MDHEN and SYDVKM. There are 14 residues in the CDR3. The CDR3 region has the DNA TGTGCCAGCAGGGACGGACAGGGGGCCTACGAGCAGTACTTC. This translates into CASRDGQGAYEQYF.